Listed below are T cell receptor beta chains from one sample, sequenced in a study of cytomegalovirus exposure and HLA in healthy donors. The protocol was immunoSEQ multiplex PCR, while the TCRdb copy is restricted to in-frame clones and leaves out a portion. This repertoire shows around 80,000 clones, over 65% found once; its top ten account for 3.5% to 5.5%. Input material: PBMCs. All receptors derive from a man aged 35-49 years in good health and CMV-seronegative. The conserved cysteine and the conserved F or W are not part of the CDR3 here. Fields, in order: D gene, V gene, CDR3 length, CDR3 protein. A D gene is named only where the DNA matches it firmly.

D: TRBD2
V: TRBV5-6
length: 14
CDR3: ASSLGGRISYNEQF

D: NA
V: TRBV6-6
length: 12
CDR3: ASSYGGVIYEQY

D: NA
V: TRBV5-5
length: 13
CDR3: ASWSSGATLNEQF

D: NA
V: TRBV28
length: 13
CDR3: ATPLRGHIQETQY

D: TRBD2
V: TRBV4-3
length: 15
CDR3: ASSQEGLAGAGNEQF

D: TRBD1
V: TRBV7-2
length: 13
CDR3: ASSLGWGQQGEQY

D: TRBD2
V: TRBV11-2
length: 14
CDR3: ASSFLVGGSGKTQY

D: TRBD1
V: TRBV4-2
length: 14
CDR3: ASSQEDRGLVYEQY

D: NA
V: TRBV28
length: 12
CDR3: ASSPYRQAPEAF

D: NA
V: TRBV6-5
length: 13
CDR3: ASSYGRTATDTQY

D: TRBD1
V: TRBV18
length: 12
CDR3: ASSLGQGYTEAF

D: NA
V: TRBV9
length: 12
CDR3: ASSETGLAYEQY

D: TRBD2
V: TRBV30
length: 12
CDR3: AWSTSGEFHEQY

D: TRBD2
V: TRBV19
length: 13
CDR3: ASSKTLARTDTQY

D: NA
V: TRBV12-2
length: 15
CDR3: ASRLARVTSGSYEQY

D: TRBD2
V: TRBV7-8
length: 15
CDR3: ASSPFGSGSSYNEQF

D: TRBD1
V: TRBV4-2
length: 15
CDR3: ASSQDARVGQGEKLF

D: TRBD2
V: TRBV30
length: 11
CDR3: AWSREGKETQY

D: NA
V: TRBV19
length: 9
CDR3: ASQQGYEQY

D: TRBD2
V: TRBV6-5
length: 12
CDR3: ASKGTILYNEQF

D: NA
V: TRBV5-6
length: 14
CDR3: ASSLGPHIKNTEAF

D: TRBD2
V: TRBV7-2
length: 12
CDR3: ASSTTSGSYEQY

D: NA
V: TRBV18
length: 13
CDR3: ASSPLAGSNQPQH

D: NA
V: TRBV20-1
length: 9
CDR3: SARLQKGYT

D: TRBD1
V: TRBV7-2
length: 13
CDR3: ASSQEGALGTEAF

D: TRBD1
V: TRBV5-1
length: 12
CDR3: ASSGGQGAYEQY

D: TRBD1
V: TRBV5-4
length: 10
CDR3: ASSKQGDTQY

D: NA
V: TRBV6-6
length: 9
CDR3: ASSPLRGYT

D: TRBD2
V: TRBV30
length: 12
CDR3: AWGQSGIGYEQY

D: TRBD2
V: TRBV7-2
length: 14
CDR3: ASSLDRAGVGNEQF

D: TRBD2
V: TRBV4-1
length: 13
CDR3: ASSQLAGVPYEQY

D: NA
V: TRBV27
length: 12
CDR3: ASSTGYRQETQY

D: NA
V: TRBV5-6
length: 11
CDR3: ASSFGEGQPQH